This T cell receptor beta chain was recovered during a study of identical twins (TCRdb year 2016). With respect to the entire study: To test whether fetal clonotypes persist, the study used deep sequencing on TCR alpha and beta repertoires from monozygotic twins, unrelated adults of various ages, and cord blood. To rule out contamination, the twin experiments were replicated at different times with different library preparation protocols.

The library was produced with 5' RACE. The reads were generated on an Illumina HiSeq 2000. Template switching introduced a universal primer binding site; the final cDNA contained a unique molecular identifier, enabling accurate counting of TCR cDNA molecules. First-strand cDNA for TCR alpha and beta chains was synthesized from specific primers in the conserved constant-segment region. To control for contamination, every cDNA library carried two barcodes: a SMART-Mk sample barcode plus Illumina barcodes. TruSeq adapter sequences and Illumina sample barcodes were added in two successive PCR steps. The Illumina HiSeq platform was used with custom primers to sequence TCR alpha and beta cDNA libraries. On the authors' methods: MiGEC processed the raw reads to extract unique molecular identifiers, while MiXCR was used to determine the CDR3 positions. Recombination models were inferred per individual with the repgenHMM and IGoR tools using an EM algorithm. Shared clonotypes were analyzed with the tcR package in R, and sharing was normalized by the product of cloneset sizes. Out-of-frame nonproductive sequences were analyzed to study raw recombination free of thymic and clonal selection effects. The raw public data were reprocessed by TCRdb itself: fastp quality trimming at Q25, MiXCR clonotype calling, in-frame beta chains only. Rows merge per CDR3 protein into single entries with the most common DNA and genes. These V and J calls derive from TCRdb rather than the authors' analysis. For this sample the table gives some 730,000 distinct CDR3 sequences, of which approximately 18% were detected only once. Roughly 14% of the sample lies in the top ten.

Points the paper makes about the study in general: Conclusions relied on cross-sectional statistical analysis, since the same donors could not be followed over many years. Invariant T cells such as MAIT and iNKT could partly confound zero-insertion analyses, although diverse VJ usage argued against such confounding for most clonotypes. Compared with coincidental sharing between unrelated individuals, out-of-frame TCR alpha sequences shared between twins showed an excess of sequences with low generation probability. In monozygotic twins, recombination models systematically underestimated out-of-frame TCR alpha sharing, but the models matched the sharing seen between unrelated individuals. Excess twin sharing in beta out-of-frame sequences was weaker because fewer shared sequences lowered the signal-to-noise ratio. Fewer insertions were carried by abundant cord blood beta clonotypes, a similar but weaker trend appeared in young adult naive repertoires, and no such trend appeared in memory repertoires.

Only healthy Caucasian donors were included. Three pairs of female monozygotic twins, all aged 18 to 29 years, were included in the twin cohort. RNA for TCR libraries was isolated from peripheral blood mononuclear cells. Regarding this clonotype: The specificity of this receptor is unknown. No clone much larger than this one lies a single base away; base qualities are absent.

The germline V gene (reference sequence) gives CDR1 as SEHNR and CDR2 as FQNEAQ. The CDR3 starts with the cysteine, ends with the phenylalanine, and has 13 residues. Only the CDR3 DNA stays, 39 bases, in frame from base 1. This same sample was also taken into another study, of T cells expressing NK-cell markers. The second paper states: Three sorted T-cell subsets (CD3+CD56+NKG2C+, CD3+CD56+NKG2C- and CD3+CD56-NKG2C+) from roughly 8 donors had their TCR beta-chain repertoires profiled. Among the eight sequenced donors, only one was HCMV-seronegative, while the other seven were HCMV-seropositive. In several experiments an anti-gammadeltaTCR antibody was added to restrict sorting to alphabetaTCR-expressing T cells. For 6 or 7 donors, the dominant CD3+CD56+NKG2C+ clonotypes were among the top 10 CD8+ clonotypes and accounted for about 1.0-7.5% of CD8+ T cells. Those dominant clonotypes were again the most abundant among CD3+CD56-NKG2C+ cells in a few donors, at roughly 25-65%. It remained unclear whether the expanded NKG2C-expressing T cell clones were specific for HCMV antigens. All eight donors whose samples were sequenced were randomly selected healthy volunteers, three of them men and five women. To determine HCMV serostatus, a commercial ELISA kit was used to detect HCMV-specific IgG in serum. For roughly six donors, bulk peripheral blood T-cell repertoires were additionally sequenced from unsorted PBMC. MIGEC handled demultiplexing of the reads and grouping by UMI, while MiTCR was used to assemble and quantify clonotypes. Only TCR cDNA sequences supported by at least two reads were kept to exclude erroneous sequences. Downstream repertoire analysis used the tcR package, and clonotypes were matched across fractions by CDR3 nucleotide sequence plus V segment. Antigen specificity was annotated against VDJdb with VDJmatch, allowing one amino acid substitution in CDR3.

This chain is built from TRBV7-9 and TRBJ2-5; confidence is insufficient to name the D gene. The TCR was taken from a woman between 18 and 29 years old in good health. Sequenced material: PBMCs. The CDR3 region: CASEPDGLETQYF. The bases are TGTGCGAGCGAACCGGACGGATTAGAGACCCAGTACTTC.